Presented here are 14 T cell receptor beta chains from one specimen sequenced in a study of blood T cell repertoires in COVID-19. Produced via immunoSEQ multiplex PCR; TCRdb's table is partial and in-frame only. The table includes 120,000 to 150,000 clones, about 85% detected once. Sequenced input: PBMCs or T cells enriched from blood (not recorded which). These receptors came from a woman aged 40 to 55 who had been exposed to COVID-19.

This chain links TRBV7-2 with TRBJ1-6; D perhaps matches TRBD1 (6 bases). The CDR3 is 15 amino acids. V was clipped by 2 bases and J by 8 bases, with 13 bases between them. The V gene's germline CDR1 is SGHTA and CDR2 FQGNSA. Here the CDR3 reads CASSLLTGWDSPLHF. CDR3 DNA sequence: TGTGCCAGCAGCTTATTGACAGGATGGGATTCACCCCTCCACTTT. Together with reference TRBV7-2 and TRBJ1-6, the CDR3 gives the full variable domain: GAGVSQSPSNKVTEKGKDVELRCDPISGHTALYWYRQSLGQGLEFLIYFQGNSAPDKSGLPSDRFSAERTGGSVSTLTIQRTQQEDSAVYLCASSLLTGWDSPLHFGNGTRLTVT.

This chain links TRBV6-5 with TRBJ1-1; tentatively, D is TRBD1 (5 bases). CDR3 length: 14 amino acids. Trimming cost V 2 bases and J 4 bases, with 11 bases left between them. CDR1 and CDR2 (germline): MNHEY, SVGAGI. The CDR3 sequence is CASSYDGGGTEAFF. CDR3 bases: TGTGCCAGCAGTTACGACGGGGGGGGCACTGAAGCTTTCTTT.

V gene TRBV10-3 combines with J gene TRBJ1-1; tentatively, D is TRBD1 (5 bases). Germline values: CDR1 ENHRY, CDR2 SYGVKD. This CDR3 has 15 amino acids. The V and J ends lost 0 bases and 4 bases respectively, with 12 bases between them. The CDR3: CAISESKQAGTEAFF. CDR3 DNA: TGTGCCATCAGTGAGTCGAAACAGGCTGGCACTGAAGCTTTCTTT.

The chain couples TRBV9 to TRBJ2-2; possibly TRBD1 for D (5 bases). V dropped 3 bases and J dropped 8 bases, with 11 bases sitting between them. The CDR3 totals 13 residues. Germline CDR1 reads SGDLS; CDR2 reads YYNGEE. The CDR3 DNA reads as TGTGCCAGCAGCGGGGGCAGTGCAGGGGAGCTGTTTTTT. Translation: CASSGGSAGELFF.

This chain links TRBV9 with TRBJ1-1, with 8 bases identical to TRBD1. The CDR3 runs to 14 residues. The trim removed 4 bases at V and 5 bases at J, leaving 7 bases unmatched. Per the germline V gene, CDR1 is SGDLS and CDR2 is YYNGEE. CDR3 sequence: CASSSPDRGTEAFF. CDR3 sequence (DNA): TGTGCCAGCAGCTCCCCAGACAGGGGAACTGAAGCTTTCTTT.

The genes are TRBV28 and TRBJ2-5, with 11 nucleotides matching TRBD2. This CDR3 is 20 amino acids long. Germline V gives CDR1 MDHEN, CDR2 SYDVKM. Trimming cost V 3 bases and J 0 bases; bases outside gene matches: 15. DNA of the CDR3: TGTGCCAGCAGTTTTAATTTCGTGACTAGCGGGGTTATAAACCAAGAGACCCAGTACTTC. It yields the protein CASSFNFVTSGVINQETQYF.

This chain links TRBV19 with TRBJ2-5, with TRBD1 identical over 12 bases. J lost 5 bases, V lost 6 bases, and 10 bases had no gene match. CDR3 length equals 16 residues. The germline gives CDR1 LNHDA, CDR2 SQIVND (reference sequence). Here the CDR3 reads CASSATGTGGLETQYF. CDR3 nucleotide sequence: TGTGCCAGTAGCGCTACCGGGACAGGGGGCTTGGAGACCCAGTACTTC.

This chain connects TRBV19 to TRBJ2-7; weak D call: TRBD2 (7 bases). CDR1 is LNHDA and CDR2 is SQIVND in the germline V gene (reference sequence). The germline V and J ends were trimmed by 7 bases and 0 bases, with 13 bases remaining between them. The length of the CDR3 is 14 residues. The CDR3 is CASTRGGHSYEQYF. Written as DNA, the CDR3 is TGTGCCAGTACTCGCGGGGGCCACTCCTACGAGCAGTACTTC.

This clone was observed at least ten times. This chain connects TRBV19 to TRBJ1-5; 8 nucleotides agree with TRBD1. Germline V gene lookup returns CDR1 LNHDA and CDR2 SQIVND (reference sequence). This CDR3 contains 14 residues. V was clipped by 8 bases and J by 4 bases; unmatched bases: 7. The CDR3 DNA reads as TGTGCCAGTGGGTGGACAGGGAAAAATCAGCCCCAGCATTTT. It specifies CASGWTGKNQPQHF.

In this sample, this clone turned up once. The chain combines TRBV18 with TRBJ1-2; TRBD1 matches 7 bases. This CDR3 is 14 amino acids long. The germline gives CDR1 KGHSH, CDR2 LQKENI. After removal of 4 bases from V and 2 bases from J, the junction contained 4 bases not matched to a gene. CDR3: CASSRETGNYGYTF. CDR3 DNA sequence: TGTGCCAGCTCACGAGAGACAGGGAACTATGGCTACACCTTC.

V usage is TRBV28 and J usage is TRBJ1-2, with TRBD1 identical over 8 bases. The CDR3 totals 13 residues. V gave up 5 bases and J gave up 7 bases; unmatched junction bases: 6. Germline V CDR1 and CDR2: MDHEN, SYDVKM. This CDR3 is CASSPQGVGGYTF. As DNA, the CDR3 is TGTGCCAGCAGTCCACAGGGGGTTGGTGGCTACACCTTC.

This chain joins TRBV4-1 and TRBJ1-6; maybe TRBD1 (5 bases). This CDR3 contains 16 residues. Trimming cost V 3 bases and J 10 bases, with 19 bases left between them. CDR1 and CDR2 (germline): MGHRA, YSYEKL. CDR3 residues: CASSQGLGLTGSPLHF. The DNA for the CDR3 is TGCGCCAGCAGCCAGGGGCTTGGCCTCACTGGCTCACCCCTCCACTTT.

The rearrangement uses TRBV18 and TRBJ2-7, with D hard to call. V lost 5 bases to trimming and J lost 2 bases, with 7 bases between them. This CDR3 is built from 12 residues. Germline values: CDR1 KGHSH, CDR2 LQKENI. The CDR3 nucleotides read TGTGCCAGCTCAGGCGGTACCTACGAGCAGTACTTC. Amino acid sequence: CASSGGTYEQYF. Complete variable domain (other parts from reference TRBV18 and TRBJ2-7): NAGVMQNPRHLVRRRGQEARLRCSPMKGHSHVYWYRQLPEEGLKFMVYLQKENIIDESGMPKERFSAEFPKEGPSILRIQQVVRGDSAAYFCASSGGTYEQYFGPGTRLTVT.

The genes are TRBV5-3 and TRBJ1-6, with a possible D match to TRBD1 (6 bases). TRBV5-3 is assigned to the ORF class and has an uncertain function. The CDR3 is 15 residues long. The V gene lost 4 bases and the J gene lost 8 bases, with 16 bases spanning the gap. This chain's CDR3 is CARSVCRGVDSPLHF. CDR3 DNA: TGTGCCAGAAGCGTATGCAGGGGAGTGGATTCACCCCTCCACTTT.